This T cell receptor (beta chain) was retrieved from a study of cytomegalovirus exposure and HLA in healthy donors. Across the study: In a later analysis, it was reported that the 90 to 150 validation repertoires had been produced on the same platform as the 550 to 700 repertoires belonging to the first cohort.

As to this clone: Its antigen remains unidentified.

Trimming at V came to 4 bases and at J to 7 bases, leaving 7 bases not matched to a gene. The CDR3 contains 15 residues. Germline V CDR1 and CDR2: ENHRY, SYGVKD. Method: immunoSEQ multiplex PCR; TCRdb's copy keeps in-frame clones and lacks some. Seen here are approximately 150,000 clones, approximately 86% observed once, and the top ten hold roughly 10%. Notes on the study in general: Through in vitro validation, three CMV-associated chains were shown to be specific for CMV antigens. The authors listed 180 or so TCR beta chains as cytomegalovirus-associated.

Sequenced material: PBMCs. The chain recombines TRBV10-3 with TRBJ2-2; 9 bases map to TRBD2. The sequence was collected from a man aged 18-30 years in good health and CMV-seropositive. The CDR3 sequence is CAISGSGSPVGELFF. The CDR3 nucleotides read TGTGCCATCAGTGGTAGCGGGAGTCCAGTCGGGGAGCTGTTTTTT.